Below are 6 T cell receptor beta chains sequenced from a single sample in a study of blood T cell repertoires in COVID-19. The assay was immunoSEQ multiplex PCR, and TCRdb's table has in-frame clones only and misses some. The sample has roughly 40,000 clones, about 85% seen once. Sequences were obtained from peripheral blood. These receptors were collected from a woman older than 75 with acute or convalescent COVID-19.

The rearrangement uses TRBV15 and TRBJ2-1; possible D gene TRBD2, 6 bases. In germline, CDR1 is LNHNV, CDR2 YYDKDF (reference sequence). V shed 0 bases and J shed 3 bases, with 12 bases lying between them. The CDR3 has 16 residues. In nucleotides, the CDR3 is TGTGCCACCAGCAGAGATGGCGCGGGAATCTACAATGAGCAGTTCTTC. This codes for CATSRDGAGIYNEQFF. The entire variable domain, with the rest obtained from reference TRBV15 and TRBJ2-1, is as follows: DAMVIQNPRYQVTQFGKPVTLSCSQTLNHNVMYWYQQKSSQAPKLLFHYYDKDFNNEADTPDNFQSRRPNTSFCFLDIRSPGLGDTAMYLCATSRDGAGIYNEQFFGPGTRLTVL.

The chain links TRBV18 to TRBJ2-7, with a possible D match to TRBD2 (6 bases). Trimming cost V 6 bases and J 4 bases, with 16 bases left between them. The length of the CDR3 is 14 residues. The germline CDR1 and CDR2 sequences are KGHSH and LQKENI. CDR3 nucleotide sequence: TGTGCCAGCTCCCCAGGCGGCGGGGCGTACGAGCAGTACTTC. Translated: CASSPGGGAYEQYF. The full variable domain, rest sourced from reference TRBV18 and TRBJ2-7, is NAGVMQNPRHLVRRRGQEARLRCSPMKGHSHVYWYRQLPEEGLKFMVYLQKENIIDESGMPKERFSAEFPKEGPSILRIQQVVRGDSAAYFCASSPGGGAYEQYFGPGTRLTVT.

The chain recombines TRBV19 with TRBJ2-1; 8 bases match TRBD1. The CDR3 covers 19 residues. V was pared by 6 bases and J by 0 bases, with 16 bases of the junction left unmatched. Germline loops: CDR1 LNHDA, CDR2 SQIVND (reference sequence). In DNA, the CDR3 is TGTGCCAGTAGCCCCCGGGCAGGGGGCACTACCTACTCCTACAATGAGCAGTTCTTC. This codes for CASSPRAGGTTYSYNEQFF.

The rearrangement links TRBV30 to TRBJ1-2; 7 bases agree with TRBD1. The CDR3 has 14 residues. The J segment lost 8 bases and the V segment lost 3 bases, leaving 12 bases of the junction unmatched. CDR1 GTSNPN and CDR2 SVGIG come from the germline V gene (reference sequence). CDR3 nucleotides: TGTGCCTGGAGCCGGGGCCAGGGGGAAGGGGGCTACACCTTC. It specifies CAWSRGQGEGGYTF.

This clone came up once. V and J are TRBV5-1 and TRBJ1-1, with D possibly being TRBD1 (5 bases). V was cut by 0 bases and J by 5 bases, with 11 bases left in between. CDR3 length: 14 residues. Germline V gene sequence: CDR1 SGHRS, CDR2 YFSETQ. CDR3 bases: TGCGCCAGCAGCTTGGATTCGGGGGGTACTGAAGCTTTCTTT. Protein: CASSLDSGGTEAFF.

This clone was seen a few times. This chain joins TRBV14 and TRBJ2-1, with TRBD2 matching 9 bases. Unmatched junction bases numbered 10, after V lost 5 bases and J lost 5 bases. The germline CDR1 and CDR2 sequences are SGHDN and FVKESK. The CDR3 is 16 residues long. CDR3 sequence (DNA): TGTGCCAGCAGCTACGGACTAGCGCGACCCAACAATGAGCAGTTCTTC. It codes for CASSYGLARPNNEQFF.